This T cell receptor (beta chain) derives from a study of vaccination and CD4 T cells after COVID-19. Turning to the study itself: Overlapping SARS-CoV-2, HCoV-NL63, HCoV-OC43 and HCoV-229E spike peptides stimulated the cells.

The Oncomine TCR Beta short-read assay sequenced DNA from cultured CD4+ T cells. TCRdb recomputed calls from the PCR reads with MiXCR, one row per CDR3 protein. The data show 20,000 or so distinct CDR3 sequences, over 60% seen once. General observations from the study: Convalescent participants were relatively few, and none had early post-infection timepoints studied.

Treatment denoted: roughly ten-day PBMC culture with coronavirus spike peptide pools or control peptides (ViraFEST assay). Following expansion of antigen-specific T cells with peptide pools, ViraFEST then sequenced TCRs. As to this clonotype: Its specificity is unknown.

Sequencing was carried out using CD4+ T cells from blood, cultured in vitro. This sequence originates from a human donor who had recovered from COVID-19.

The DNA for the CDR3 is TGTGCCAGCAGCTTAGTTGTTGGGGATGGCTACACCTTC. Encoded protein: CASSLVVGDGYTF. This chain uses TRBV7-9 with TRBJ1-2; D gene ambiguous. Trimming shortened V by 1 base and J by 6 bases, and 9 bases separated the two germline ends. The CDR3 totals 13 residues. Per the germline V gene, CDR1 is SEHNR and CDR2 is FQNEAQ (reference sequence).